Reported below is one T cell receptor beta chain. Its specificity is not known. A much more abundant neighbour one base away suggests this may be a read error. The sample comes from a study of blood T cells in healthy people across ages. Findings and caveats of the study: With donor CMV status unknown, expanded clonotype changes were possibly confounded. Unsorted PBMC input precluded a conclusive naive versus antigen-experienced comparison. TCR beta diversity, measured per million T cells, fell in a roughly linear way with age.

Then a second PCR, running about 6 to 12 cycles, was carried out with a sample-barcoded 5' primer and a J-beta primer mix. CDR3-containing paired-end reads numbered at least 2.5 million in each sample. TCRdb reanalysed the 5' RACE reads using MiXCR and keeps one entry per CDR3 protein. Here the sample spans some 1.4 million distinct CDR3 sequences, around 39% being singletons. Trimming left V 1 base short and J 11 bases short, with 11 bases between. This CDR3 has 12 residues. Germline V gene data show CDR1 as KGHSY and CDR2 as FQNENV. The chain couples TRBV16 to TRBJ2-5; no clear D. The sequencing sample was made of blood. The TCR sequence derives from a woman in her late teens or twenties in good health. The CDR3 region is CASSQWSNEQYF. The CDR3 DNA sequence: TGTGCCAGCAGCCAATGGAGTAATGAGCAGTACTTC.